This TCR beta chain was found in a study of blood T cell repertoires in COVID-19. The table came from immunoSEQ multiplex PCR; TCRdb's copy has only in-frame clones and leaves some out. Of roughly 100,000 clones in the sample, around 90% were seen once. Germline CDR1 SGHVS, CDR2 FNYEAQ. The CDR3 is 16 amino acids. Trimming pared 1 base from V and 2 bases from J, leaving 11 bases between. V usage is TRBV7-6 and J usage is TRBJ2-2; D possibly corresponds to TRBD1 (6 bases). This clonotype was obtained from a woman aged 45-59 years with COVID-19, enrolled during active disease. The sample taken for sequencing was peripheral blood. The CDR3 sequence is CASSLEVTGNTGELFF. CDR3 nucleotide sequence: TGTGCCAGCAGCTTAGAGGTGACAGGAAACACCGGGGAGCTGTTTTTT.